Listed below are T cell receptor beta chains from one sample, sequenced in a study of cytomegalovirus exposure and HLA in healthy donors. Produced via immunoSEQ multiplex PCR; TCRdb's table is partial and in-frame only. The top ten clones hold 4.9% of a sample with 160,000 or so clones, 81% of them seen once. The sample comprised PBMCs. The origin of the receptors is a woman younger than 35 in good health and CMV-seropositive. CDR3s include the opening cysteine and the closing phenylalanine or tryptophan. D genes are given only for firm matches. Part of the rows lack a size; the others show once, few, many or a class for expanded clones.

V: TRBV9
D: NA
J: TRBJ2-7
size: NA
DNA: TGTGCCAGCAGCCTACTGAGGGAGTCCCACGAGCAGTACTTC
CDR3: CASSLLRESHEQYF

V: TRBV19
D: NA
J: TRBJ2-7
size: many
DNA: TGTGCCAGTGGAGGCGAGCAGTACTTC
CDR3: CASGGEQYF

V: TRBV7-9
D: TRBD1
J: TRBJ2-1
size: NA
DNA: TGTGCCAGCAGTACCGGGACAGGGGGCGGTGAGCAGTTCTTC
CDR3: CASSTGTGGGEQFF

V: TRBV7-2
D: TRBD1
J: TRBJ1-1
size: NA
DNA: TGTGCCAGCAGCTCCCCCTGGGGGACAGGGACGAACACTGAAGCTTTCTTT
CDR3: CASSSPWGTGTNTEAFF

V: TRBV9
D: TRBD1
J: TRBJ1-5
size: NA
DNA: TGTGCCAGCAGCGTAGTGCCCCGGACAGGAACGAACCCCGATAGCAATCAGCCCCAGCATTTT
CDR3: CASSVVPRTGTNPDSNQPQHF

V: TRBV5-6
D: NA
J: TRBJ2-5
size: once
DNA: TGTGCCAGCAGCCGCAGGGTGGGGGAGACCCAGTACTTC
CDR3: CASSRRVGETQYF

V: TRBV7-3
D: NA
J: TRBJ2-3
size: NA
DNA: TGTGCCAGCAGCTTAACCGGGGGGCCGCTAGTAGGGGGCACAGATACGCAGTATTTT
CDR3: CASSLTGGPLVGGTDTQYF

V: TRBV13
D: NA
J: TRBJ2-7
size: NA
DNA: TGTGCCAGCAGCCCCGGCGGAGGGATTTCCGAGCAGTACTTC
CDR3: CASSPGGGISEQYF

V: TRBV5-1
D: NA
J: TRBJ2-5
size: NA
DNA: TGCGCCAGCAGCTTCTCAGGGGACCAAGAGACCCAGTACTTC
CDR3: CASSFSGDQETQYF

V: TRBV18
D: TRBD2
J: TRBJ2-3
size: NA
DNA: TGTGCCAGCTCTCGTAGCGGGGGGGCCCCAGATACGCAGTATTTT
CDR3: CASSRSGGAPDTQYF

V: TRBV7-7
D: TRBD2
J: TRBJ2-2
size: NA
DNA: TGTGCTAGCAGCCCTCGACTAGCGGGGACCTCGGGCACCGGGGAGCTGTTTTTT
CDR3: CASSPRLAGTSGTGELFF

V: TRBV5-1
D: TRBD2
J: TRBJ2-5
size: NA
DNA: TGCGCCAGCAGCTTCGGACTAGCGCCGTACCAAGAGACCCAGTACTTC
CDR3: CASSFGLAPYQETQYF

V: TRBV6-6
D: TRBD1
J: TRBJ1-1
size: NA
DNA: TGTGCCAGCAGTTACTCGGGACAGCCTCTCACTGAAGCTTTCTTT
CDR3: CASSYSGQPLTEAFF

V: TRBV4-2
D: NA
J: TRBJ2-3
size: NA
DNA: TGTGCCAGCAGCCAAGCCCGACTAGGTGAACGAGGAGATACGCAGTATTTT
CDR3: CASSQARLGERGDTQYF

V: TRBV2
D: TRBD2
J: TRBJ2-5
size: NA
DNA: TGTGCCAGCAGTTCCTCTAGCGGCCAAGAGACCCAGTACTTC
CDR3: CASSSSSGQETQYF

V: TRBV2
D: TRBD2
J: TRBJ2-3
size: few
DNA: TGTGCCAGCAGTGTGCTAGCGGGGGGAATCACAGATACGCAGTATTTT
CDR3: CASSVLAGGITDTQYF

V: TRBV6-5
D: NA
J: TRBJ1-6
size: NA
DNA: TGTGCCAGCAGCCCCCAGGGCGGTAGTTCACCCCTCCACTTT
CDR3: CASSPQGGSSPLHF

V: TRBV30
D: NA
J: TRBJ2-4
size: NA
DNA: TGTGCCTGGAGTGTAGGGGGGGCCGGAATAAACATTCAGTACTTC
CDR3: CAWSVGGAGINIQYF

V: TRBV2
D: TRBD1
J: TRBJ1-2
size: NA
DNA: TGTGCCAGCAGTGCAGGGACAGGGAGCAGAGCTAACTATGGCTACACCTTC
CDR3: CASSAGTGSRANYGYTF

V: TRBV15
D: TRBD2
J: TRBJ2-1
size: NA
DNA: TGTGCCACCAGCAGAATACTAGCGGGGGCTTCCTACAATGAGCAGTTCTTC
CDR3: CATSRILAGASYNEQFF

V: TRBV7-9
D: NA
J: TRBJ2-7
size: NA
DNA: TGTGCCAGCAGCCCCGATATCCCGAGGCCCACTTACGAGCAGTACTTC
CDR3: CASSPDIPRPTYEQYF

V: TRBV6-5
D: NA
J: TRBJ1-1
size: NA
DNA: TGTGCCAGCAGTTTCCGGGTAGGCGGCACTGAAGCTTTCTTT
CDR3: CASSFRVGGTEAFF

V: TRBV7-2
D: NA
J: TRBJ2-3
size: NA
DNA: TGTGCCAGCAGCTTAGGGACTAGCACAGATACGCAGTATTTT
CDR3: CASSLGTSTDTQYF

V: TRBV6-4
D: TRBD1
J: TRBJ1-5
size: NA
DNA: TGTGCCAGCACCGTGCCGGGACAGGGAGTTTATAGCAATCAGCCCCAGCATTTT
CDR3: CASTVPGQGVYSNQPQHF

V: TRBV30
D: TRBD1
J: TRBJ2-1
size: NA
DNA: TGTGCCTGGAGTACGGGGACAGGGAACGATGAGCAGTTCTTC
CDR3: CAWSTGTGNDEQFF

V: TRBV27
D: TRBD1
J: TRBJ1-5
size: NA
DNA: TGTGCCAGCAAGGGGGCGCAGCCCCAGCATTTT
CDR3: CASKGAQPQHF

V: TRBV5-4
D: TRBD1
J: TRBJ2-6
size: NA
DNA: TGTGCCAGCAGCCGGGACAGGGGATCCTCTGGGGCCAACGTCCTGACTTTC
CDR3: CASSRDRGSSGANVLTF

V: TRBV5-4
D: TRBD2
J: TRBJ2-3
size: NA
DNA: TGTGCCAGCAGCCGAGCGGGGGGGGCGGAGGCGACGCAGTATTTT
CDR3: CASSRAGGAEATQYF

V: TRBV5-1
D: TRBD1
J: TRBJ2-2
size: NA
DNA: TGCGCCAGCAGCTGGACAGGGGCAAACACCGGGGAGCTGTTTTTT
CDR3: CASSWTGANTGELFF

V: TRBV27
D: NA
J: TRBJ1-3
size: once
DNA: TGTGCCAGCAGAAGACAGGCCGGAAACACCATATATTTT
CDR3: CASRRQAGNTIYF

V: TRBV9
D: NA
J: TRBJ1-4
size: NA
DNA: TGTGCCAGCAGCCCAGCGGGAGAAGGGGAGGATGAAAAACTGTTTTTT
CDR3: CASSPAGEGEDEKLFF